This T cell receptor (beta chain) came from a study of cytomegalovirus exposure and HLA in healthy donors. A multiplex PCR was run with 60 Vbeta primers and 13 Jbeta primers. Method: immunoSEQ multiplex PCR; TCRdb's copy keeps in-frame clones and lacks some. The data hold 130,000 to 150,000 clones, with around three quarters observed a single time. Input material: PBMCs. The sequence derives from a man aged 25-45 years in good health and CMV-seronegative.

CDR3 amino acids: CASSVDGSSSYEQYF. In DNA, the CDR3 is TGTGCCAGCAGCGTAGACGGCTCTAGCTCCTACGAGCAGTACTTC. The V call is TRBV9, the J call TRBJ2-7; unclear D gene. V lost 0 bases to trimming and J lost 0 bases, with 10 bases between them. CDR1 and CDR2 from the germline V gene are SGDLS and YYNGEE. There are 15 residues in the CDR3.